One sample yielded the 10 T cell receptor beta chains listed below, sequenced in a study of blood T cell repertoires in COVID-19. The data were produced by immunoSEQ multiplex PCR, yet TCRdb's version contains in-frame clones alone and is incomplete. The table shows 90,000 to 140,000 clones, with 81% occurring only once. Sequenced material: peripheral blood. The receptors were sampled from a woman in her sixties or seventies with acute or convalescent COVID-19.

The DNA for the CDR3 is TGTGCCAGCAGTGAGTTCTCAGGGGCAGGGACGAAAAACATTCAGTACTTC. This translates into CASSEFSGAGTKNIQYF. The V and J genes are TRBV6-4 and TRBJ2-4, with D perhaps matching TRBD1 (6 bases). Germline CDR1 reads MRHNA; CDR2 reads SNTAGT. Between the trimmed V and J ends, which lost 3 bases and 4 bases, there was a span of 19 bases. The CDR3 runs 17 residues.

The V and J genes are TRBV4-1 and TRBJ2-5; 7 bases line up with TRBD2. This CDR3 contains 16 residues. Germline assignment: CDR1 MGHRA and CDR2 YSYEKL. V gave up 3 bases and J gave up 0 bases; unmatched junction bases: 7. CDR3 loop: CASSHPGGGDQETQYF. In nucleotides, the CDR3 is TGCGCCAGCAGCCACCCGGGAGGAGGGGACCAAGAGACCCAGTACTTC.

The rearrangement uses TRBV11-2 and TRBJ2-7; D is possibly TRBD2 (5 bases). The CDR3 contains 15 residues. Germline assignment: CDR1 SGHAT and CDR2 FQNNGV. The V end was cut by 5 bases, the J end by 7 bases, with 21 bases between. The CDR3 coding sequence is TGTGCCAGCAGCCTCGGCAAAGGGCCAACGGGGGAGCAGTACTTC. It encodes CASSLGKGPTGEQYF.

The chain couples TRBV4-3 to TRBJ2-7, with D perhaps matching TRBD1 (6 bases). In germline, CDR1 is LGHNA, CDR2 YSLEER. The V end lost 0 bases, the J end lost 1 base, and 10 bases lay between the germline ends. This CDR3 has 15 amino acids. The CDR3 reads CASSQDWGTSYEQYF. In nucleotides, the CDR3 is TGCGCCAGCAGCCAAGATTGGGGGACATCCTACGAGCAGTACTTC.

In its sample, this clone was seen a few times. The CDR3 is CASSPLGEGGEQYF. The CDR3, as DNA: TGTGCCAGCTCACCACTGGGAGAAGGGGGCGAGCAGTACTTC. The chain recombines TRBV18 with TRBJ2-7, with TRBD1 as a possible D gene (6 bases). The CDR3 covers 14 residues. Trimming took off 1 base at V and 6 bases at J, with 13 bases between the two ends. CDR1 is KGHSH, CDR2 LQKENI, per germline.

The chain couples TRBV11-3 to TRBJ2-2; possibly TRBD2 for D (5 bases). Germline V gives CDR1 SGHNT, CDR2 YENEEA. This CDR3 has 13 residues. Between the trimmed V and J ends, which lost 1 base and 6 bases, there was a span of 6 bases. The CDR3 sequence: CASSLVEAGELFF. CDR3 sequence (DNA): TGTGCCAGCAGCTTAGTGGAGGCCGGGGAGCTGTTTTTT.

This sequence joins TRBV9 and TRBJ2-5, with TRBD2 as a possible D gene (6 bases). The CDR3 consists of 14 residues. In germline, CDR1 is SGDLS, CDR2 YYNGEE. V shed 3 bases and J shed 5 bases, with 14 bases lying between them. In DNA, the CDR3 is TGTGCCAGCAGCGCCTTTGGGGGGACGGAGACCCAGTACTTC. This gives the protein CASSAFGGTETQYF. The whole variable domain, filled in from reference TRBV9 and TRBJ2-5, reads DSGVTQTPKHLITATGQRVTLRCSPRSGDLSVYWYQQSLDQGLQFLIQYYNGEERAKGNILERFSAQQFPDLHSELNLSSLELGDSALYFCASSAFGGTETQYFGPGTRLLVL.

The chain recombines TRBV7-8 with TRBJ1-5; weak D call: TRBD1 (6 bases). Germline V gene data show CDR1 as SGHVS and CDR2 as FQNEAQ. V was pared by 2 bases and J by 3 bases, with 8 bases between. CDR3 length: 14 amino acids. The CDR3 loop is CASSLRDINQPQHF. The CDR3 DNA reads TGTGCCAGCAGCTTAAGGGACATCAATCAGCCCCAGCATTTT.

The chain links TRBV19 to TRBJ1-2, with 8 bases lining up with TRBD1. The V segment lost 3 bases and the J segment 4 bases; nucleotides outside the gene matches: 7. CDR3 length: 15 amino acids. Germline V gives CDR1 LNHDA, CDR2 SQIVND (reference sequence). The CDR3 bases are TGTGCCAGTAGTATCCCCCTCACAGGGGGCTATGGCTACACCTTC. Translated: CASSIPLTGGYGYTF.

J is TRBJ1-1 and V is TRBV6-6; no clear D. V was clipped by 6 bases and J by 5 bases, with 13 bases between them. The CDR3 is 13 residues long. Looked up from germline, CDR1 is MNHNY and CDR2 is SVGAGI (reference sequence). The CDR3 loop is CASSLTGVTEAFF. The CDR3 DNA sequence: TGTGCCAGCAGCCTAACCGGAGTGACTGAAGCTTTCTTT.